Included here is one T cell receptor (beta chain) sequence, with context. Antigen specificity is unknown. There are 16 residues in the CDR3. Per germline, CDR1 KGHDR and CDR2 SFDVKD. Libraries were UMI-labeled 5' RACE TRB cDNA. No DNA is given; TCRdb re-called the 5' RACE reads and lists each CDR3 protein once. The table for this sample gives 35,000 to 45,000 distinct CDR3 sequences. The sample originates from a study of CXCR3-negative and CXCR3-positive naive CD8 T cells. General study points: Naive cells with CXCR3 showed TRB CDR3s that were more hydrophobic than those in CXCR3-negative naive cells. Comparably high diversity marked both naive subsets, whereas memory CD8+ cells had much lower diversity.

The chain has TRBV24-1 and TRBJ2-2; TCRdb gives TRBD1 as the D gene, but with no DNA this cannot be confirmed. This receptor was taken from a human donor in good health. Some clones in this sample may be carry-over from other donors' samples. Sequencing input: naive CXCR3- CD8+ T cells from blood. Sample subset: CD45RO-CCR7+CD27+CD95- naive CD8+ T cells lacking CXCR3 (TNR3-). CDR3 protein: CATSEVGTENTGELFF.